This is a list of T cell receptor beta chains from one sample in a study of T cell responses to AZD1222 COVID-19 vaccine. Method: immunoSEQ multiplex PCR; TCRdb's copy keeps in-frame clones and lacks some. Here the sample spans around 74,000 clones, approximately 90% being singletons. Source: peripheral blood, taken on day 0 of MenACWY control vaccination. These receptors were obtained from an adult in good health. Each CDR3 is given with its conserved first and last residue. D genes are given only for firm matches. Clone size is not always given. Where it is, it says once, few, many or a class for expanded clones.

cdr3_length	d_call	v_call	j_call	clone_size	cdr3_aa	cdr3_nt
14	-	TRBV18	TRBJ2-3	-	CASSPPPAGDTQYF	TGTGCCAGCTCACCACCCCCAGCAGGGGATACGCAGTATTTT
14	-	TRBV18	TRBJ2-7	-	CASSPTGIPYEQYF	TGTGCCAGCTCACCCACAGGGATACCCTACGAGCAGTACTTC
14	TRBD1	TRBV6-5	TRBJ1-1	-	CASRRQGTGSEAFF	TGTGCCAGCAGAAGACAGGGAACGGGGTCTGAAGCTTTCTTT
15	TRBD1	TRBV5-1	TRBJ1-4	-	CASSPRTGGTEKLFF	TGCGCCAGCAGCCCCCGGACAGGGGGTACTGAAAAACTGTTTTTT
13	-	TRBV30	TRBJ1-1	once	CAWSRPQNTEAFF	TGTGCCTGGAGTCGACCACAGAACACTGAAGCTTTCTTT
16	TRBD2	TRBV28	TRBJ2-1	-	CASSPTSGGAYNEQFF	TGTGCCAGCAGTCCAACTAGCGGGGGGGCCTACAATGAGCAGTTCTTC
15	TRBD2	TRBV9	TRBJ2-3	-	CASSLAGVVTDTQYF	TGTGCCAGCAGCCTAGCGGGAGTTGTAACAGATACGCAGTATTTT
14	-	TRBV5-1	TRBJ2-5	few	CASRGTSREETQYF	TGCGCCAGCAGGGGAACTAGCCGGGAAGAGACCCAGTACTTC
12	-	TRBV2	TRBJ1-4	once	CASSGERQKLFF	TGTGCCAGCAGTGGGGAGAGGCAAAAACTGTTTTTT
12	-	TRBV19	TRBJ1-1	-	CASSIIAGEAFF	TGTGCCAGTAGTATAATTGCAGGAGAAGCTTTCTTT
14	TRBD1	TRBV7-2	TRBJ1-5	-	CASSPRQGGQPQHF	TGTGCCAGCAGCCCACGACAGGGTGGCCAGCCCCAGCATTTT
16	-	TRBV6-6	TRBJ2-4	-	CASSLGGGRGKNIQYF	TGTGCCAGCAGCCTAGGTGGGGGGCGAGGCAAAAACATTCAGTACTTC
15	TRBD2	TRBV11-2	TRBJ2-5	-	CASSLSGRPQETQYF	TGTGCCAGCAGCCTCAGCGGGAGGCCACAAGAGACCCAGTACTTC
14	-	TRBV6-6	TRBJ1-1	few	CASSYEGMNTEAFF	TGTGCCAGCAGTTACGAGGGGATGAACACTGAAGCTTTCTTT
13	-	TRBV28	TRBJ1-2	-	CASSLGPWFGYTF	TGTGCCAGCAGTTTAGGTCCTTGGTTTGGCTACACCTTC
13	-	TRBV29-1	TRBJ2-1	-	CSVPRLGDHEQFF	TGCAGCGTTCCAAGACTAGGGGATCATGAGCAGTTCTTC
18	-	TRBV12-5	TRBJ2-1	-	CASGLAGRSGSSYNEQFF	TGTGCTAGTGGTTTGGCGGGCCGGTCTGGGAGCTCCTACAATGAGCAGTTCTTC
14	-	TRBV6-5	TRBJ2-1	-	CASSPRVLNNEQFF	TGTGCCAGCAGTCCCCGGGTCCTGAACAATGAGCAGTTCTTC
17	-	TRBV21-1	TRBJ1-5	-	CASSNPGTGARNQPQHF	TGTGCCAGCAGCAACCCCGGGACAGGGGCCCGCAATCAGCCCCAGCATTTT
17	-	TRBV10-3	TRBJ1-1	-	CAIRGGSGEPFNTEAFF	TGTGCCATCAGAGGAGGGAGTGGTGAGCCTTTTAACACTGAAGCTTTCTTT
13	-	TRBV29-1	TRBJ1-2	once	CSVLPLANYGYTF	TGCAGCGTTCTTCCGTTGGCTAACTATGGCTACACCTTC
14	-	TRBV6-5	TRBJ1-4	-	CASSRQGGNEKLFF	TGTGCCAGCAGCCGGCAGGGCGGAAACGAAAAACTGTTTTTT
14	-	TRBV5-4	TRBJ2-7	-	CASSRDPKVNEQYF	TGTGCCAGCAGCCGGGACCCAAAGGTCAACGAGCAGTACTTC
15	TRBD2	TRBV28	TRBJ2-1	once	CASTPHSSGEDEQFF	TGTGCCAGCACTCCCCATTCTAGCGGGGAGGATGAGCAGTTCTTC
11	-	TRBV29-1	TRBJ2-1	-	CSVVTAEEQFF	TGCAGCGTTGTTACGGCGGAAGAGCAGTTCTTC
14	TRBD1	TRBV9	TRBJ1-1	-	CASSEGQKNTEAFF	TGTGCCAGCAGCGAGGGACAGAAGAACACTGAAGCTTTCTTT
17	-	TRBV9	TRBJ2-3	-	CASSVVPLGGGSDTQYF	TGTGCCAGCAGCGTAGTTCCACTGGGAGGGGGATCAGATACGCAGTATTTT
19	TRBD2	TRBV27	TRBJ2-2	-	CASSLSIWASGRNTGELFF	TGTGCCAGCAGTTTATCGATCTGGGCTAGCGGGAGGAACACCGGGGAGCTGTTTTTT
17	-	TRBV28	TRBJ1-3	-	CASSFWSIDLSGNTIYF	TGTGCCAGCAGTTTTTGGTCCATCGATCTCTCTGGAAACACCATATATTTT
12	-	TRBV27	TRBJ2-7	-	CASTGQPGEQYF	TGTGCCAGCACCGGACAGCCTGGAGAGCAGTACTTC
14	-	TRBV7-8	TRBJ2-7	-	CASSLTGSVYEQYF	TGTGCCAGCAGCCTTACGGGATCTGTCTACGAGCAGTACTTC
15	TRBD1	TRBV28	TRBJ1-5	-	CASRDNRGSNQPQHF	TGTGCCAGCAGGGATAACAGGGGATCCAATCAGCCCCAGCATTTT
15	TRBD1	TRBV7-9	TRBJ1-2	-	CASSRGGRGNYGYTF	TGTGCCAGCAGCCGCGGGGGCAGGGGGAACTATGGCTACACCTTC
14	TRBD1	TRBV29-1	TRBJ1-2	-	CSVETPGQYYGYTF	TGCAGCGTTGAAACTCCGGGACAGTACTATGGCTACACCTTC
14	-	TRBV5-1	TRBJ2-1	-	CASSLGPGEHEQFF	TGCGCCAGCAGCTTGGGCCCAGGGGAGCATGAGCAGTTCTTC
14	-	TRBV6-1	TRBJ1-1	once	CASSEQGGFTEAFF	TGTGCCAGCAGTGAACAGGGTGGGTTTACTGAAGCTTTCTTT
15	TRBD1	TRBV10-3	TRBJ1-1	-	CAIRSDNRGNTEAFF	TGTGCCATCCGGAGCGATAACAGGGGGAACACTGAAGCTTTCTTT
14	-	TRBV7-2	TRBJ1-5	-	CASSPGVGNQPQHF	TGTGCCAGCAGCCCCGGGGTGGGCAATCAGCCCCAGCATTTT
16	TRBD1	TRBV7-8	TRBJ1-4	-	CASSFRQGGNNEKLFF	TGTGCCAGCAGCTTCAGACAGGGAGGGAATAATGAAAAACTGTTTTTT
14	-	TRBV7-9	TRBJ2-3	-	CASQEGGRTDTQYF	TGTGCCAGCCAAGAGGGGGGGCGCACAGATACGCAGTATTTT
14	-	TRBV6-5	TRBJ1-6	-	CASSPVPRISPLHF	TGTGCCAGCAGTCCCGTCCCCCGGATTTCACCCCTCCACTTT
13	-	TRBV12-3/TRBV12-4	TRBJ1-1	-	CASSSSRNTEAFF	TGTGCCAGCAGCTCCTCGAGGAACACTGAAGCTTTCTTT
17	TRBD1	TRBV25-1	TRBJ1-2	-	CASSETGTLGPNYGYTF	TGTGCCAGCAGTGAGACAGGGACGTTGGGGCCTAACTATGGCTACACCTTC
16	-	TRBV18	TRBJ2-7	-	CASSPLPGRNTYEQYF	TGTGCCAGCTCACCTCTCCCGGGACGGAATACCTACGAGCAGTACTTC
13	TRBD1	TRBV12-3/TRBV12-4	TRBJ2-3	-	CASTTGNTDTQYF	TGTGCCAGCACGACAGGGAACACAGATACGCAGTATTTT
16	-	TRBV19	TRBJ1-5	-	CASHPSGPGPNQPQHF	TGTGCCAGTCACCCCTCCGGGCCTGGACCCAATCAGCCCCAGCATTTT
13	TRBD1	TRBV7-2	TRBJ1-5	-	CASGSQGDQPQHF	TGTGCCAGCGGAAGCCAGGGGGATCAGCCCCAGCATTTT
15	TRBD1	TRBV5-1	TRBJ1-4	-	CASSLSRGLGEKLFF	TGCGCCAGCAGCTTGAGCAGGGGGCTAGGCGAAAAACTGTTTTTT
16	TRBD1	TRBV28	TRBJ1-4	-	CASSLGTGETNEKLFF	TGTGCCAGCAGTTTAGGGACAGGGGAAACTAATGAAAAACTGTTTTTT
15	-	TRBV10-3	TRBJ1-5	-	CAISEDSGGVQPQHF	TGTGCCATCAGTGAAGACTCGGGGGGTGTTCAGCCCCAGCATTTT
16	TRBD1	TRBV6-2/TRBV6-3	TRBJ1-5	-	CASSSQTGGGNQPQHF	TGTGCCAGCAGCTCCCAAACAGGGGGTGGCAATCAGCCCCAGCATTTT
18	TRBD2	TRBV29-1	TRBJ2-5	-	CSVGTGLGLAGGQGTQYF	TGCAGCGTTGGGACAGGCCTCGGACTAGCGGGAGGCCAAGGGACCCAGTACTTC